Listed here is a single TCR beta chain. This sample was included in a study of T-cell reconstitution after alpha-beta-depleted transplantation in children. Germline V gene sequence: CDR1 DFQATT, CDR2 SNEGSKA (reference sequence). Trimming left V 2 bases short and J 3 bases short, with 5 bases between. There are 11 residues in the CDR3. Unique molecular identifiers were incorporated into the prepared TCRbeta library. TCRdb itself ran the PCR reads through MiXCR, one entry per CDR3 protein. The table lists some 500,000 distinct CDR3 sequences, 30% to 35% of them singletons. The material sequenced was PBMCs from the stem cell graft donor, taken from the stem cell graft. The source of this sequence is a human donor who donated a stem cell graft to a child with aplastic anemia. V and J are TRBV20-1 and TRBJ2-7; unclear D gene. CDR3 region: CSARFHYEQYF. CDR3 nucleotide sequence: TGCAGTGCTAGATTCCACTACGAGCAGTACTTC.